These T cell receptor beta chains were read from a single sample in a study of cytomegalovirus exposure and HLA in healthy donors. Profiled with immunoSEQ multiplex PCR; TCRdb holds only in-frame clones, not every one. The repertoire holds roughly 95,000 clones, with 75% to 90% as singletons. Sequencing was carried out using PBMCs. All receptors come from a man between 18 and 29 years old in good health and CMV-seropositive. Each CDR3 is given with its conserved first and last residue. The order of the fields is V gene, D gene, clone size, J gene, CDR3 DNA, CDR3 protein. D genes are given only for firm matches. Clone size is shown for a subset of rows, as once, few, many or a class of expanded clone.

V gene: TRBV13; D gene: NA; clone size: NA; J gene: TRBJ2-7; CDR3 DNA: TGTGCCAGCAGCGCTAAACTCCGCGAGCAGTACTTC; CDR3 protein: CASSAKLREQYF
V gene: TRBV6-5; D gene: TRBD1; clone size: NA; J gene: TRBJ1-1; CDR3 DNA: TGTGCCAGCAGATCCGGGACAGGGGGCAGTGCTTTCTTT; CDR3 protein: CASRSGTGGSAFF
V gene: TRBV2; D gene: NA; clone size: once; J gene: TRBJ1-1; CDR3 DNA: TGTGCCAGCAGTGAAGAGGGGGTGAACACTGAAGCTTTCTTT; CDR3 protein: CASSEEGVNTEAFF
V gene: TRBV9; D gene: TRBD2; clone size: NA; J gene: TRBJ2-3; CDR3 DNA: TGTGCCAGCAGCACCGGACTAGGTTGGATGACAGATACGCAGTATTTT; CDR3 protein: CASSTGLGWMTDTQYF
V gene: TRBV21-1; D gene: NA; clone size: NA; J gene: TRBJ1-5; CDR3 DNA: TGTGCCAGCAGCTCCGGCGACAGGGGTAAGGAGAACAATCAGCCCCAGCATTTT; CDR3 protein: CASSSGDRGKENNQPQHF
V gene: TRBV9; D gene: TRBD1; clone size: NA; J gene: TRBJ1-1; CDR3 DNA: TGTGCCAGCAGCGTAAGTGAGGGGGCGCAAACTGAAGCTTTCTTT; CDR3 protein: CASSVSEGAQTEAFF
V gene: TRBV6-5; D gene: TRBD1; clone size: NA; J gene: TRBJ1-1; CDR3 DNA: TGTGCCAGCACTTCTGGGACAGGGTTAATAACTGAAGCTTTCTTT; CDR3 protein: CASTSGTGLITEAFF
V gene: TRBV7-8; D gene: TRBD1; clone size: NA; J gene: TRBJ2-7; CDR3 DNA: TGTGCCAGCAGCTCATGGGGACAGGATGTCTCCTACGAGCAGTACTTC; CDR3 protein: CASSSWGQDVSYEQYF
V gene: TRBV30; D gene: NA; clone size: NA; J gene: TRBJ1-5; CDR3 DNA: TGTGCCTGGAGTACAGGTCTTAGCAATCAGCCCCAGCATTTT; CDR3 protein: CAWSTGLSNQPQHF
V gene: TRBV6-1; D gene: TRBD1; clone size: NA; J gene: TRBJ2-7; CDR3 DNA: TGTGCCAGCAGGGACAGGGGGCAATACGAGCAGTACTTC; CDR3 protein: CASRDRGQYEQYF